This TCR beta chain came from a study of Tregs in tolerant kidney transplant recipients. Study-wide results and limits: Tregs expanded with activated donor B cells seemed most donor-specific. Changing PCR primers prevented nucleotide comparison between some patients' samples. Biological reproducibility was not directly addressed in this study.

As regards this clone: The antigen is undetermined. The CDR3 end is not reached by the read, which stops 3 residues before it; the germline J gene fills it in.

Related graft donors supplied nonmyeloablative bone marrow transplants, and mixed chimerism was transient. CDR3 length: 15 amino acids. With 2 bases clipped from V and 5 bases from J, the junction kept 5 bases outside the gene matches. CDR1 and CDR2 from the germline V gene are KGHSH and LQKENI. Only in-frame clones appear in the TCRdb table, and some are missing; sequencing was by immunoSEQ multiplex PCR. This sample's table reports tens of thousands of clones. The V gene is TRBV18, the J gene TRBJ2-5, with 10 nucleotides matching TRBD2. The sequence was collected from a human patient who received a combined kidney and bone marrow transplant. The graft donor may have given rise to some T cells. Sequences were derived from CD4+ T cells from blood (PBMCs), sampled 24 months after the transplant. The CDR3 region is CASSPGPSGSETQYF. The CDR3 DNA, read in part, is TGTGCCAGCTCACCAGGGCCTAGCGGGAGTGAGACC. Full variable domain (outside the CDR3, taken from reference TRBV18 and TRBJ2-5): NAGVMQNPRHLVRRRGQEARLRCSPMKGHSHVYWYRQLPEEGLKFMVYLQKENIIDESGMPKERFSAEFPKEGPSILRIQQVVRGDSAAYFCASSPGPSGSETQYFGPGTRLLVL.